This T cell receptor (beta chain) emerged from a study of CD8 T cells in ankylosing spondylitis. The CDR3 runs to 14 residues. Germline values: CDR1 SGHRS, CDR2 YFSETQ. V shed 0 bases and J shed 8 bases, with 14 bases lying between them. TCRdb re-analysed the 5' RACE reads in MiXCR, keeping a single row per CDR3 protein. The sample consists of around 890,000 distinct CDR3 sequences, over 9.5% of them appearing once. This clonotype has just a few counts. The antigen remains unidentified. Findings of the study overall: What appeared characteristic of ankylosing spondylitis blood was a TCR beta motif of about eight highly homologous variants.

The sequenced sample was blood, either unsorted or a sorted T cell fraction (not recorded which). The TCR comes from a male donor with ankylosing spondylitis. The rearrangement uses TRBV5-1 and TRBJ1-2; unclear D gene. The CDR3 region is CASSLAGGERGYTF. CDR3 sequence (DNA): TGCGCCAGCAGCTTGGCTGGTGGGGAAAGGGGCTACACCTTC.